This T cell receptor beta chain was identified in a study of cytomegalovirus exposure and HLA in healthy donors. Whole-study results and caveats: Rarity characterized most TCR sequences, yet some public TCRs appeared in many donors.

This clone was counted a single time. What it recognizes is unknown. The CDR3 runs 14 residues. Germline values: CDR1 MRHNA, CDR2 SNTAGT. The junction had 10 bases not matched to a gene; V was cut back by 10 bases and J by 4 bases. The PCR was carried out with 60 Vbeta primers and 13 Jbeta primers. TCRdb's copy holds only in-frame clones and misses some; the assay was immunoSEQ multiplex PCR. The sample consists of around 97,000 clones, around 82% of them appearing once. Sequencing used PBMCs. This TCR was sampled from a man aged 40-55 years in good health and CMV-seropositive. The V and J genes are TRBV6-4 and TRBJ1-1, with 9 bases identical to TRBD1. CDR3 sequence: CAKTGGGIGTEAFF. The CDR3 DNA reads as TGTGCCAAGACAGGGGGGGGGATCGGCACTGAAGCTTTCTTT.